This T cell receptor beta chain came from a study of a mutant IDH1 vaccine in newly diagnosed glioma (dated by TCRdb to the early 2020s). For the wider study: Vaccination was initiated 4-6 weeks after radiotherapy alone, or concurrently with temozolomide cycles in the chemotherapy-containing groups. Of the approximately 30 treated patients, about 62% were male and about 38% were female, and the mean age was around 40 years. Prior to enrollment, patients had been given standard therapy consisting of radiotherapy alone, temozolomide alone, or radiochemotherapy with temozolomide, with the combination given to most patients. The week-35 safety follow-up was designated visit V12, and the week-47 end of study was designated visit V13. Six visits were used for peripheral blood collection: V03 (baseline), V05, V07, V10, V12 and V13. Longitudinal TCRB deep sequencing was done for 25 to 30 treated patients, wherever samples were available for exploratory analyses.

V is shortened by 6 bases, J by 2 bases, and the region joining them spans 17 bases. The CDR3 sequence holds 16 residues, the cysteine and phenylalanine included. Of the read, only the CDR3 DNA is kept; its 48 bases are in frame from base 1. The investigation overall reported the following: Pseudoprogression seemed to be unrelated to changes in the top peripheral T cell clonotypes found by TCRB sequencing. Immune responses induced by the vaccine were seen in more than 85% of patients across multiple MHC alleles. Selection of PBMC samples for TCRB deep sequencing was based on availability. The authors noted that analyses of patient blood samples could not be reproduced because of sample limitations.

As for this clone: Its antigen remains undetermined. No base qualities exist here, and no much larger clone lies one base off it.

The method behind the library was the immunoSEQ multiplex PCR assay. Following the manufacturer's protocol, the hsTCRB Kit was used to amplify rearranged TCR beta chain sequences. An Illumina MiSeq was used to sequence the TCRB libraries. Per the original workflow: The proprietary platform of the kit vendor was used for demultiplexing, trimming and gene mapping. TCRdb provides this immuneACCESS table in a form limited to in-frame rearrangements. Some clones are lacking; in checked studies, under half of them reflect an unresolved V gene, and why the rest are absent is not known. The V and J calls and clone size are taken from that table; D and trimming were inferred from the DNA. Recorded for this sample are some 58,000 clones; roughly 80% of them occurred a single time. The ten largest account for roughly 5.7% of the sample. According to the study, the label for this sample's time point signals: week 35, safety follow-up. A 20-mer mutant IDH1 peptide at 300 micrograms in Montanide made up each vaccine dose, which was injected subcutaneously together with topical imiquimod. Across visits V03 through V10, patients got a total of eight vaccinations, given in weeks 1, 3, 5, 7, 11, 15, 19 and 23. Newly diagnosed WHO grade 3 or 4 IDH1-mutant astrocytomas showing loss of nuclear ATRX were present in the donors. The samples were drawn from NOA16, a multicentre, single-arm, open-label phase I trial in Germany that tested a mutant IDH1 peptide vaccine in humans for the first time. Genomic DNA for TCRB sequencing was isolated from EDTA blood with the DNeasy Blood and Tissue Kit.

Sequencing was performed on PBMCs, taken from a glioma patient whose treatment included an IDH1 peptide vaccine. The sequence derives from a man in his forties with glioma. In this chain, TRBV23-1 is recombined with TRBJ1-5, with the D gene uncertain. TRBV23-1 is recorded as an ORF, its role being uncertain. The CDR3 region has the sequence CASRSSPPSGNQPQHF. In nucleotides, the sequence is TGCGCCAGCAGGAGTTCCCCCCCCTCTGGCAATCAGCCCCAGCATTTT.